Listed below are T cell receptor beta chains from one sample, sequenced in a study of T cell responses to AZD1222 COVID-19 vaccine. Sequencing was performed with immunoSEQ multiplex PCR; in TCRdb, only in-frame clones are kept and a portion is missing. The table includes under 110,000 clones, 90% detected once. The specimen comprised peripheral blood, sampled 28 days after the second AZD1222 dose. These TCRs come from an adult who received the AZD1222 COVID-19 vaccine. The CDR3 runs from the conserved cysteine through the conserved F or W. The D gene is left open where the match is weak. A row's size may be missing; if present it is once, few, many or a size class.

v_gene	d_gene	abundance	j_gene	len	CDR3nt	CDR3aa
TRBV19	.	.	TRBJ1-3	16	TGTGCCAGTAGGGACTCGACTAGGGGCTCTGGAAACACCATATATTTT	CASRDSTRGSGNTIYF
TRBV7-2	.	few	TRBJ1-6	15	TGTGCCAGCAGCTTAGTATGGGGGGGAAATTCACCCCTCCACTTT	CASSLVWGGNSPLHF
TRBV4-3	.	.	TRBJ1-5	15	TGCGCCAGCAGCCAAGATCTTTCCGGTGATACGCCCCAGCATTTT	CASSQDLSGDTPQHF
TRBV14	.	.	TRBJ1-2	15	TGTGCCAGCAGCCAAGAAATCGGCAACTTCTATGGCTACACCTTC	CASSQEIGNFYGYTF
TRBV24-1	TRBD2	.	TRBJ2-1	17	TGTGCCACCAGTGATACTGCACCGGGACTAGTGATGGGTGAGCAGTTCTTC	CATSDTAPGLVMGEQFF
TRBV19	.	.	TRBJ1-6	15	TGTGCCAGTAGTACCCGGTCAGGGATACATTCACCCCTCCACTTT	CASSTRSGIHSPLHF
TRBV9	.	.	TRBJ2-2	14	TGTGCCAGCAGCGTACTGGGGGGTGGCGGGGAGCTGTTTTTT	CASSVLGGGGELFF
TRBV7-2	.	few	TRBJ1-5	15	TGTGCCAGCAGCTTAAGGTGGGGACGGGATCAGCCCCAGCATTTT	CASSLRWGRDQPQHF
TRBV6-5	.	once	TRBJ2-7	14	TGTGCCACATTCCCCTCAAGGAGCCCCTACGAGCAGTACTTC	CATFPSRSPYEQYF
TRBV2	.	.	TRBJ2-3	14	TGTGCCAGCAGTGAGGGTGGTGGGACAGATACGCAGTATTTT	CASSEGGGTDTQYF
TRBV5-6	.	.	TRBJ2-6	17	TGTGCCAGCAGCTTGGGGACAGTCATCTCTGGGGCCAACGTCCTGACTTTC	CASSLGTVISGANVLTF
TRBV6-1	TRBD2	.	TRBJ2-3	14	TGTGCCAGCAGTGCAGCGGGGGGCACAGATACGCAGTATTTT	CASSAAGGTDTQYF
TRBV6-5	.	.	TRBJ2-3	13	TGTGCCAGCAGTTCATTTGTCGTGGATACGCAGTATTTT	CASSSFVVDTQYF
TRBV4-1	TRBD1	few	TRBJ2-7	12	TGCGCCAGCGACAGGGTTTTTTACGAGCAGTACTTC	CASDRVFYEQYF
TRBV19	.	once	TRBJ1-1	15	TGTGCCAGTAGTTTCACCAGATTCATGAACACTGAAGCTTTCTTT	CASSFTRFMNTEAFF
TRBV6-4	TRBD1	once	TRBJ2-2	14	TGTGCCAGCAGTGCCCAGGGGGCCACCGGGGAGCTGTTTTTT	CASSAQGATGELFF
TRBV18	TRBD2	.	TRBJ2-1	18	TGTGCCAGCTCACCATGGACTAGCGGGTCAAGCTCCTACAATGAGCAGTTCTTC	CASSPWTSGSSSYNEQFF
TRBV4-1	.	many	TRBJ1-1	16	TGCGCCAGCAGTCAAATTCCAGACAGCATGAACACTGAAGCTTTCTTT	CASSQIPDSMNTEAFF
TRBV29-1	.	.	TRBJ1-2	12	TGCAGCGTTCCGGGTAGGAACTATGACTACACCTTC	CSVPGRNYDYTF
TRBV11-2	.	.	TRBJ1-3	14	TGTGCCAGCAGCTTAGGTAGCTACGGAAACACCATATATTTT	CASSLGSYGNTIYF
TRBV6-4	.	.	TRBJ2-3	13	TGTGCCAGCAGTGAAGGAGACATGGATACGCAGTATTTT	CASSEGDMDTQYF
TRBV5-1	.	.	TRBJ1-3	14	TGCGCCAGCAGTCCAGCAGGCTCTGGAAACACCATATATTTT	CASSPAGSGNTIYF
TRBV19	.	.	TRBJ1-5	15	TGTGCCAGTAGTATAGGACAGATTAGCAATCAGCCCCAGCATTTT	CASSIGQISNQPQHF
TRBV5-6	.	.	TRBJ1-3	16	TGTGCCAGCAGCTTGTCAGGCAGGGAGCCAGGAAACACCATATATTTT	CASSLSGREPGNTIYF
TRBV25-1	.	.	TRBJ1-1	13	TGTGCCAGCAGTGTACAGGAAAACACTGAAGCTTTCTTT	CASSVQENTEAFF
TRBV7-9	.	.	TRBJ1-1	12	TGTGCCGGGGTCAGGGATTTTCGTGAAGCTTTCTTT	CAGVRDFREAFF
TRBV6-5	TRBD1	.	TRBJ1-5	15	TGTGCCAGCAGTTACTCGGGAACAGGGGATCAGCCCCAGCATTTT	CASSYSGTGDQPQHF
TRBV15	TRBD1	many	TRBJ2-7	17	TGTGCCACCAGCAGAGATTGGGATGGGACAGGGAAGTACGAGCAGTACTTC	CATSRDWDGTGKYEQYF
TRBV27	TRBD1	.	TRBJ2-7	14	TGTGCCAGCAGTCCAGGGGGATTAGGGTACGAGCAGTACTTC	CASSPGGLGYEQYF